This T cell receptor beta chain appears in the sequencing data of a study of T cell responses to AZD1222 COVID-19 vaccine. Notes on the study in general: Donors were mostly white British, more females; clonal diversity possibly underestimated.

The germline gives CDR1 SGHRS, CDR2 YFSETQ. The CDR3 runs to 15 residues. The trim removed 3 bases at V and 7 bases at J, leaving 7 bases unmatched. Libraries were prepared by immunoSEQ multiplex PCR; TCRdb keeps only in-frame clonotypes and omits some of them. The repertoire holds about 19,000 clones, with roughly four fifths as singletons. By frequency in the sample, this clone is medium-sized. The antigen remains unidentified. This specimen includes other DNA sequences encoding the same CDR3. Source: peripheral blood, taken 28 days after the second AZD1222 dose. The TCR originated in an adult who received the AZD1222 COVID-19 vaccine. V is TRBV5-1 and J is TRBJ2-1; the match to TRBD1 covers 10 bases. DNA of the CDR3: TGCGCCAGCAGCTCAGGACAGGGGGTGTCAAATGAGCAGTTCTTC. It is translated as CASSSGQGVSNEQFF.